This T cell receptor beta chain comes out of a study of vaccination and CD4 T cells after COVID-19. About the study: The control cultures got either a CEFX pool, an HIV-1 Nef pool, or no peptide at all.

The CDR3 is made up of 15 amino acids. Per germline, CDR1 MDHEN and CDR2 SYDVKM. J gave up 8 bases and V 3 bases, and 4 bases lay outside the gene matches. The assay that was used to sequence DNA from cultured CD4+ T cells was the Oncomine TCR Beta short-read assay. TCRdb called the PCR reads again in MiXCR, with one record for every CDR3 protein. The table includes some 12,000 distinct CDR3 sequences, less than 70% detected once. Treatment denoted: roughly ten-day PBMC culture with coronavirus spike peptide pools or control peptides (ViraFEST assay). Expansion of antigen-specific T cells with peptide pools by ViraFEST preceded sequencing of TCRs. A word on this clonotype: Its cognate antigen is unknown.

The chain combines TRBV28 with TRBJ2-3; 14 bases map to TRBD2. The receptor's source is a human donor who had recovered from COVID-19. Sequencing was performed on CD4+ T cells from blood, cultured in vitro, taken before SARS-CoV-2 vaccination. CDR3 in amino acids: CASSLGTSGSSTQYF. DNA of the CDR3: TGTGCCAGCAGTTTGGGGACTAGCGGGAGTTCTACGCAGTATTTT.